Described below is a single T cell receptor beta chain sequence and its context. Other DNA sequences of this sample code for an identical CDR3. Assay: immunoSEQ multiplex PCR; the TCRdb copy retains only in-frame clones and omits some. The sample lists under 200,000 clones, around 89% occurring once. This sample was taken from a study of blood T cell repertoires in COVID-19. As for the study in general: The analysed material was cDNA or gDNA that came from T cells, B-cell-depleted T cells, or PBMCs.

Germline values: CDR1 KGHSH, CDR2 LQKENI. Trimming stripped 2 bases from V and 1 base from J, with 7 bases between. This CDR3 has 14 amino acids. J is TRBJ2-3 and V is TRBV18; a possible D gene is TRBD1 (6 bases). The clonotype was recovered from a man aged 35 to 55 with active or convalescent COVID-19. The sample comprised peripheral blood. The DNA for the CDR3 is TGTGCCAGCTCACCAAGACAGGGCACAGATACGCAGTATTTT. Protein: CASSPRQGTDTQYF.